Listed below are T cell receptor beta chains from one sample, sequenced in a study of blood T cell repertoires in COVID-19. TCRdb keeps only in-frame clones here, not all; method: immunoSEQ multiplex PCR. Found here are more than 350,000 clones, around 87% of them singletons; the top ten hold 8.5% to 12%. The specimen sequenced was peripheral blood. All receptors derive from a woman aged 25 to 39 with COVID-19, enrolled during active disease. Each CDR3 is given with its conserved first and last residue. A D gene is named only where the DNA matches it firmly. Part of the rows lack a size; the others show once, few, many or a class for expanded clones.

j_call d_call v_call clone_size cdr3_nt cdr3_aa
TRBJ2-5 TRBD2 TRBV19 - TGTGCCAGTAGTATCGGGGCGGGAGCGGGAGAGACCCAGTACTTC CASSIGAGAGETQYF
TRBJ1-2 TRBD1 TRBV2 - TGTGCCAGCAGCAAGACAGGGGGTAACTATGGCTACACCTTC CASSKTGGNYGYTF
TRBJ1-1 TRBD1 TRBV9 once TGTGCCAGCAGCGTAGATCGTTGGACCGGGACAGGGCAGAACACTGAAGCTTTCTTT CASSVDRWTGTGQNTEAFF
TRBJ1-1 - TRBV20-1 - TGCAGTGCTAGAGTAATGACTGAAGCTTTCTTT CSARVMTEAFF
TRBJ1-3 - TRBV9 - TGTGCCAGCAGCGTGACAGGTGTCTTCTCTGGAAACACCATATATTTT CASSVTGVFSGNTIYF
TRBJ2-7 - TRBV25-1 - TGTGCCAGCAGTGGTGACACCCTCTACGAGCAGTACTTC CASSGDTLYEQYF
TRBJ2-7 TRBD2 TRBV5-1 - TGCGCCAGCAGCTTAGGGACTAGCTTGGGCGAGCAGTACTTC CASSLGTSLGEQYF
TRBJ1-2 - TRBV12-3/TRBV12-4 - TGTGCCAGCAGGTACCGGAACTATGGCTACACCTTC CASRYRNYGYTF
TRBJ2-7 TRBD2 TRBV6-5 - TGTGCCACCAGCCGGGGGGGCAGGAGCTCCTACGAGCAGTACTTC CATSRGGRSSYEQYF
TRBJ2-3 TRBD2 TRBV29-1 - TGCAGCGTTGATCTGCAGCGGGAGGTGGCAGATACGCAGTATTTT CSVDLQREVADTQYF
TRBJ1-1 TRBD1 TRBV7-9 - TGTGCCAGCAGGTTACAGGGGGACACTGAAGCTTTCTTT CASRLQGDTEAFF
TRBJ2-1 - TRBV30 - TGTGCCTGGACCAACTTGGCCTACAATGAGCAGTTCTTC CAWTNLAYNEQFF
TRBJ1-5 TRBD1 TRBV7-2 - TGTGCCAGCAGCCACCGGGACAGGGTAAGGCCCCAGCATTTT CASSHRDRVRPQHF
TRBJ2-5 TRBD1 TRBV28 - TGTGCCAGCAGCTTAGGAGGGACAGGCCTACAAGAGACCCAGTACTTC CASSLGGTGLQETQYF
TRBJ1-2 - TRBV7-3 - TGTGCCAGCAGCTTTATACCAAACAGTACCTTTAACTATGGCTACACCTTC CASSFIPNSTFNYGYTF
TRBJ2-1 TRBD2 TRBV19 - TGTGCCAGTAGTACGACTAGCGGGGTTTACAATGAGCAGTTCTTC CASSTTSGVYNEQFF
TRBJ1-6 TRBD1 TRBV18 - TGTGCCAGCTCACCGATCGCAGGGGGCGCGGGGAATTCACCCCTCCACTTT CASSPIAGGAGNSPLHF
TRBJ2-1 TRBD2 TRBV14 - TGTGCCAGCAGCCAGCCTAGCGGGAGTGGCAATGAGCAGTTCTTC CASSQPSGSGNEQFF
TRBJ1-6 - TRBV4-3 - TGCGCCAGCAGCCAAGAGGATCCTCGACAGCTTGGGTACTCCTATAATTCACCCCTCCACTTT CASSQEDPRQLGYSYNSPLHF
TRBJ2-2 TRBD2 TRBV2 - TGTGCCAGCAGTCGACTAGCGGGAGCGAACACCGGGGAGCTGTTTTTT CASSRLAGANTGELFF
TRBJ2-5 - TRBV7-2 - TGTGCCAGCAGCTTGATGGGACTGCAAGAGACCCAGTACTTC CASSLMGLQETQYF
TRBJ2-7 TRBD1 TRBV27 - TGTGCCAGCAGTTCACCGGGACAGCCTCCCTACGAGCAGTACTTC CASSSPGQPPYEQYF
TRBJ2-1 - TRBV6-4 - TGTGCCAGCAGGGAGACTAGTGTGAGTGAGCAGTTCTTC CASRETSVSEQFF
TRBJ2-1 - TRBV9 once TGTGCCAGCAGCGTAGGGTGGCAGACCTACAATGAGCAGTTCTTC CASSVGWQTYNEQFF
TRBJ2-7 TRBD2 TRBV6-1 - TGTGCCAGCAGCACTAGCGGGAGAAGGTCCTACGAGCAGTACTTC CASSTSGRRSYEQYF
TRBJ1-1 - TRBV5-6 - TGTGCCAGCAGCTCTGATAACAGGGCCGACCGGGGCACTGAAGCTTTCTTT CASSSDNRADRGTEAFF
TRBJ1-3 - TRBV29-1 - TGCAGCGCCAATATCAGGGGTCGGTTTGGAAACACCATATATTTT CSANIRGRFGNTIYF
TRBJ2-5 - TRBV30 once TGTGCCTGGAGTGTAAGACTAGGCTGGGAGACCCAGTACTTC CAWSVRLGWETQYF
TRBJ1-2 - TRBV9 few TGTGCCAGCAGCTCCCGTGGAGGGGATGGCTACACCTTC CASSSRGGDGYTF
TRBJ1-2 TRBD1 TRBV5-5 - TGTGCCAGCAGCCCCGAGGGACAGGGGCTTCGGGGCTACACCTTC CASSPEGQGLRGYTF
TRBJ1-2 TRBD1 TRBV29-1 - TGCAGTTCCGCAGGGGGTGGATATGGCTACACCTTC CSSAGGGYGYTF
TRBJ1-1 - TRBV4-1 - TGCGCCAGCAGCCCTCCCGGGGGGAGGGCCTCCACTGAAGCTTTCTTT CASSPPGGRASTEAFF
TRBJ1-5 - TRBV30 few TGTGCCTGGAATGAAGTAGACAGAGGACAGCCCCAGCATTTT CAWNEVDRGQPQHF
TRBJ2-7 TRBD1 TRBV30 - TGTGCCTGGAGGACAGGGGGCACCTACGAGCAGTACTTC CAWRTGGTYEQYF
TRBJ1-2 TRBD1 TRBV27 - TGTGCCAGCAGTTACCACGACAGGGGGCCCGACTATGGCTACACCTTC CASSYHDRGPDYGYTF
TRBJ1-1 - TRBV5-6 - TGTGCCAGCAGCACCTATCCACGGGCTGAAGCTTTCTTT CASSTYPRAEAFF
TRBJ2-3 - TRBV5-8 - TGTGCCAGCAGCTTGTCGGGTCAGAGCACAGATACGCAGTATTTT CASSLSGQSTDTQYF
TRBJ2-1 TRBD2 TRBV18 - TGTGCCAGCCAAATCGCTAGCGGGAGGGTTGTTGAGCAGTTCTTC CASQIASGRVVEQFF
TRBJ1-6 - TRBV2 - TGTGCCAGCAGTGAGAGCAGGGATTCACCCCTCCACTTT CASSESRDSPLHF
TRBJ2-7 TRBD2 TRBV14 - TGTGCCAGCAGCCCCAGCGGGGGGGGCCACGAGCAGTACTTC CASSPSGGGHEQYF
TRBJ2-2 TRBD2 TRBV19 - TGTGCCAGTAGCCTTGGGACTAGCGTTTCGAACACCGGGGAGCTGTTTTTT CASSLGTSVSNTGELFF
TRBJ1-1 TRBD1 TRBV4-1 - TGCGCCAGCAGGCCAGGGGGCTCCACTGAAGCTTTCTTT CASRPGGSTEAFF
TRBJ2-5 - TRBV30 once TGTGCCTGGAACGCAGGAGGAGAGACCCAGTACTTC CAWNAGGETQYF
TRBJ2-1 TRBD2 TRBV9 - TGTGCCAGCAGCGTAGGGGCTAGCGGGACAAATGAGCAGTTCTTC CASSVGASGTNEQFF
TRBJ1-4 - TRBV4-1 once TGCGCCAGCAGCCAAGTACAGGGTTTTGAAAAACTGTTTTTT CASSQVQGFEKLFF
TRBJ1-2 - TRBV2 - TGTGCCAGCAGTTCCCTCCCCCCGCAGGGCAATAACTATGGCTACACCTTC CASSSLPPQGNNYGYTF
TRBJ2-3 TRBD2 TRBV9 - TGTGCCAGCAGCTCCTGGACTAGCGACACAGATACGCAGTATTTT CASSSWTSDTDTQYF
TRBJ2-3 TRBD2 TRBV18 - TGTGCCAGCTCACCACCGAAACTAGCGGGAGTTGGCGATACGCAGTATTTT CASSPPKLAGVGDTQYF
TRBJ2-1 - TRBV20-1 - TGCAGTGCTAGTCAGAACTACAATGAGCAGTTCTTC CSASQNYNEQFF
TRBJ1-6 - TRBV28 once TGTGCCAGCACCATGGTGAAGGGGCTGTATAATTCACCCCTCCACTTT CASTMVKGLYNSPLHF
TRBJ1-3 - TRBV11-2 once TGTGCCAGCAGCTCCCCCGCCGGGAGCAACTCTGGAAACACCATATATTTT CASSSPAGSNSGNTIYF
TRBJ2-7 - TRBV2 - TGTGCCAGCAGTTACCCGCCAGCGGGCCCCTACGAGCAGTACTTC CASSYPPAGPYEQYF
TRBJ2-1 TRBD2 TRBV4-1 - TGCGCCAGCAGCCTCAAGGCGGGGGGACACTACAATGAGCAGTTCTTC CASSLKAGGHYNEQFF
TRBJ1-1 - TRBV30 - TGTGCCTGGACCCCGGGAGGGGGCACTGAAGCTTTCTTT CAWTPGGGTEAFF
TRBJ2-2 - TRBV10-3 - TGTGCCATCAATTCCGCGGGAACCGGGGAGCTGTTTTTT CAINSAGTGELFF